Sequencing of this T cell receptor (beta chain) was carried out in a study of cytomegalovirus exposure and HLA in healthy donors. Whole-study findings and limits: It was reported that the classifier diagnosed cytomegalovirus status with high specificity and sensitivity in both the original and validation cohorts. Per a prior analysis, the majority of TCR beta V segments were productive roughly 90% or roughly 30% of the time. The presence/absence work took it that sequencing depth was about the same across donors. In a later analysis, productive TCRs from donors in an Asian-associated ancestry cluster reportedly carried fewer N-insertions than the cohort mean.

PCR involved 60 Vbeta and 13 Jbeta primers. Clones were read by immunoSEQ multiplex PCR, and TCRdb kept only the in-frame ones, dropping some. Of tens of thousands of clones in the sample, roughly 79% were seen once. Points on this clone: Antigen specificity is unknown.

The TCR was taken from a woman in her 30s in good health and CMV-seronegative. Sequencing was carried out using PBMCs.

The CDR3 nucleotides read TGTGCCAGCAGTTTTGAATCCCCTCTAGCGGGAAGCGCAGATACGCAGTATTTT. Its protein is CASSFESPLAGSADTQYF. J is TRBJ2-3 and V is TRBV27; 9 bases line up with TRBD2. V lost 3 bases, J lost 4 bases, and 14 bases stayed unmatched. The germline V gene has CDR1 MNHEY and CDR2 SMNVEV (reference sequence). CDR3 size: 18 residues.